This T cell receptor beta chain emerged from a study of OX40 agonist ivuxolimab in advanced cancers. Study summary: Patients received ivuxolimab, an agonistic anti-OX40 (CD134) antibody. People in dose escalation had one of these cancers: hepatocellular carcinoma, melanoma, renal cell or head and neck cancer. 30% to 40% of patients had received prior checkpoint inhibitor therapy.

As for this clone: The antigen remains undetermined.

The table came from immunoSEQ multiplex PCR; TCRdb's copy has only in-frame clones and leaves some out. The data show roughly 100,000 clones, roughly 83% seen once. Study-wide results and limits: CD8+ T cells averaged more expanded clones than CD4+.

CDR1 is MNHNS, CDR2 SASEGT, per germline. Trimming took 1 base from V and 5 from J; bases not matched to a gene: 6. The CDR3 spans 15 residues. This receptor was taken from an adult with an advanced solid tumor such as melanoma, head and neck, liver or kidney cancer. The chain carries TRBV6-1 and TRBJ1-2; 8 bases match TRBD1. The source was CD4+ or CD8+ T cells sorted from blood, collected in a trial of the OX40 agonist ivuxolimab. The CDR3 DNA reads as TGTGCCAGCAGTGAAGGCAGGGGGCCCTTTTATGGCTACACCTTC. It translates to CASSEGRGPFYGYTF.